The present TCR beta chain was sequenced within a study of T cells in Graves' hyperthyroidism and ophthalmopathy. Study-level background: Peripheral blood specimens were obtained at initial diagnosis, prior to any treatment.

Looked up from germline, CDR1 is SGHTA and CDR2 is FQGTGA. The CDR3 has 16 residues. V was cut by 5 bases and J by 1 base, with 14 bases left in between. This clonotype was observed many times. Antigen specificity is unknown. RNA transcripts served as the template for amplifying TCR beta CDR3 regions. With the HTBI primer set, the TCR CDR3 went through a first round of RT-PCR. One entry per CDR3 protein, called by TCRdb with MiXCR from the multiplex PCR reads. The data show roughly 560,000 distinct CDR3 sequences, with approximately 15% seen just once and 3.5% to 4.5% held by the top ten. Findings and limits, study-wide: Most clonotypes that expanded in the thyroid above 0.001 also showed up in blood. Patients with ophthalmopathy were separated from those with stable hyperthyroidism by a 13 V-J model.

From 10 ml of fresh peripheral blood, PBMCs were isolated. Sequencing used blood. The chain uses TRBV7-3 and TRBJ2-2; D is undetermined. The TCR sequence derives from a woman aged 35 to 49 with Graves' ophthalmopathy. This CDR3 is CASSPTRPENTGELFF. In DNA, the CDR3 is TGTGCCAGCAGCCCAACCCGACCAGAGAACACCGGGGAGCTGTTTTTT.